The next 3 T cell receptor delta chains were all read from a single sample in a study of gamma-delta T cells after stem cell transplantation. TCRdb re-called clones from the RT-PCR reads via CATT. This table holds more than 650 delta-chain clones, 3% to 4% found once. Source material: gamma-delta T cells. The receptors were sampled from a human donor. It is not recorded whose cells these are; they may come from a transplant donor.

As concerns this clone: TCRdb lists the protein of a much larger clone for this DNA, which differs at residue 3, so this is likely a read error; the protein given here is translated from the DNA itself. No V gene call was produced; the J gene was TRDJ4; no check of the table's D call, TRDD3, against the DNA was made. The CDR3 extends over 19 amino acids. The CDR3 nucleotides read TGTGCTCGTGGGGAACGGTTCTGGTGGGGGATACCAGTAACAGGGCAGTTGATCTTT. Translated: CARGERFWWGIPVTGQLIF.

By proportion, this clone is large (0.1 to 1%). A much larger clone sits a single nucleotide away, making a read error possible. The chain carries TRDV1 and TRDJ1, with 10 positions matching TRDD3. Unmatched junction bases numbered 13, after V lost 9 bases and J lost 0 bases. This CDR3 is built from 17 residues. Germline CDR1 TSWWSYY, CDR2 QGS. The CDR3 coding sequence is TGTGCTCTCACCAAGTTCTGGGGGATAATAAACACCGATAAACTCATCTTT. Translating gives CALTKFWGIINTDKLIF.

This clone has a handful of counts. This DNA's translation and the protein TCRdb lists, from a much larger clone, do not match at residue 4, likely due to a read error; the protein shown is translated from the DNA. The chain has TRDV2 and TRDJ1, with 11 bases lining up with TRDD3. In germline, CDR1 is GEAIGNYY, CDR2 EKD. CDR3 size: 17 residues. V was pared by 5 bases and J by 2 bases, with 12 bases of the junction left unmatched. This CDR3 is CACGAVLGDIRTDKLIF. The CDR3 nucleotides read TGTGCCTGTGGCGCCGTACTGGGGGATATTAGGACCGATAAACTCATCTTT.